This T cell receptor beta chain emerged from a study of T cells in Graves' hyperthyroidism and ophthalmopathy. Diagnosing involved the use of clinical symptoms, serum thyroxine and TRAb, thyroid ultrasound and orbital computed tomography. This sample holds PBMCs from about 9.3 ml fresh peripheral blood. The source material, RNA transcripts, was used to amplify TCR beta CDR3 regions. The study used the HTBI primer set for a first-round RT-PCR of the TCR CDR3. TCRdb ran MiXCR on the multiplex PCR reads and lists one entry per CDR3 protein. The data show over 250,000 distinct CDR3 sequences, approximately 20% seen once. The junction had 7 bases not matched to a gene; V was cut back by 10 bases and J by 8 bases. Germline CDR1 is MNHNS and CDR2 is SASEGT. The CDR3 loop spans 14 amino acids.

Sequencing used blood. The sequence derives from a man under 40 with Graves' ophthalmopathy. V is TRBV6-1 and J is TRBJ2-2; 13 nucleotides line up with TRBD2. The CDR3 reads CATSGTSGTGELFF. Here the CDR3 DNA reads TGTGCCACATCCGGGACTAGCGGGACTGGGGAGCTGTTTTTT.